The T cell receptor beta chain under discussion was sequenced for a study of Graves' ophthalmopathy and Graves' hyperthyroidism. Comments on this clonotype: Its antigen is currently unknown.

Findings and limits, study-wide: Using 13 signatures, a model distinguished ophthalmopathy from stable hyperthyroidism, reaching around 85% sensitivity and around 81% specificity.

The CDR3 contains 14 residues. Per the germline V gene, CDR1 is MGHDK and CDR2 is SYGVNS. Lactation, pregnancy, uncontrolled infections and other autoimmune diseases were all grounds for excluding patients. Amplified material comprised TCR beta CDR3 regions derived from RNA transcripts. First-round RT-PCR employed HTBI primers, with a second-round multiplex PCR after it. TCRdb used MiXCR to reprocess the multiplex PCR reads, holding one entry per CDR3 protein. The sample has hundreds of thousands of distinct CDR3 sequences; 35% to 50% are singletons. The chain links TRBV25-1 to TRBJ2-7; 7 bases fit TRBD1. The J call may not be correct, given that the DNA end is closer to TRBJ2-5. The sample taken for sequencing was peripheral blood. This sequence originates from an adult man with Graves' ophthalmopathy. The CDR3 DNA reads as TGTGCCAGCAGTATTGACAGGGCCCAAGAGACCCAGTACTTC. It codes for CASSIDRAQETQYF.